This T cell receptor (beta chain) was sequenced in a study of T cell changes during pregnancy in multiple sclerosis. This table comes from immunoSEQ multiplex PCR, and its TCRdb copy is limited to in-frame clones, with some not included. The table lists more than 25,000 clones, 92% of them singletons. Germline assignment: CDR1 LNHDA and CDR2 SQIVND (reference sequence). CDR3 length: 17 residues. The ends lost 6 bases at V and 2 bases at J; junction bases unmatched: 13. The sequence was collected from a female donor in good health, enrolled as a control in a pregnancy study. The chain employs TRBV19 and TRBJ2-7; 10 bases are a match to TRBD2. Sample: peripheral blood, taken in the first trimester of pregnancy. The CDR3: CASSPRALAGDTYEQYF. The CDR3 nucleotides read TGTGCCAGTAGCCCACGGGCCCTAGCGGGGGATACCTACGAGCAGTACTTC.